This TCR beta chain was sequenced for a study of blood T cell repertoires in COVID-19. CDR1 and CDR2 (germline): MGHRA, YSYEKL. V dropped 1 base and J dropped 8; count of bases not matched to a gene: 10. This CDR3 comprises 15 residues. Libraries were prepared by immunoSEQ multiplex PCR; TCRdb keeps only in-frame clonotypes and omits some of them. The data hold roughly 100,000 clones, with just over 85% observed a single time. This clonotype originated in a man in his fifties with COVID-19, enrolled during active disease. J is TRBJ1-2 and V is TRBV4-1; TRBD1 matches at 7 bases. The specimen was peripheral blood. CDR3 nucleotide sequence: TGCGCCAGCAGCCAAGCATGGAGGGGGCGGTTAGGCTACACCTTC. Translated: CASSQAWRGRLGYTF.